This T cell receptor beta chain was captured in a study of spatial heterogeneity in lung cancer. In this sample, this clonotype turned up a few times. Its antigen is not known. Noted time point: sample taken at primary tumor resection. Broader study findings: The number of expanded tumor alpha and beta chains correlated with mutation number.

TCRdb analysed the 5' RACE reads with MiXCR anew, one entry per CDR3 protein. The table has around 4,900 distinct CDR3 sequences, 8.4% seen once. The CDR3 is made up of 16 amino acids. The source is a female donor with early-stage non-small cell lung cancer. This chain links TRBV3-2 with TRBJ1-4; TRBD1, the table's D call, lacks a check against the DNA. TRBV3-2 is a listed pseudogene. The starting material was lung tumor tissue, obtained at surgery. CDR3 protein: CASSRIRPPRNEKLFF. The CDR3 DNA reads TGTGCCAGCAGCCGAATTAGGCCCCCTAGAAATGAAAAACTGTTTTTT.